One sample yielded the 22 T cell receptor beta chains listed below, sequenced in a study of cytomegalovirus exposure and HLA in healthy donors. The study ran its PCR with 60 Vbeta and 13 Jbeta primers. TCRdb keeps only in-frame clones here, not all; method: immunoSEQ multiplex PCR. Found here are about 140,000 clones, around 79% of them singletons; the top ten hold around 3%. Sequenced sample: PBMCs. These receptors all stem from a female donor in good health and CMV-seronegative.

The gene calls are TRBV19 and TRBJ2-7; D possibly corresponds to TRBD2 (6 bases). This CDR3 has 13 residues. Germline assignment: CDR1 LNHDA and CDR2 SQIVND (reference sequence). V was trimmed by 5 bases and J by 4 bases, leaving 12 bases between them. The CDR3 DNA reads TGTGCCAGTAGTGCTGGGGAGGTTTACGAGCAGTACTTC. This codes for CASSAGEVYEQYF.

The V call is TRBV2, the J call TRBJ2-6; 7 positions agree with TRBD2. The CDR3 extends over 15 amino acids. J lost 5 bases, V lost 6 bases, and 7 bases had no gene match. The germline V gene encodes CDR1 SNHLY and CDR2 FYNNEI. CDR3 amino acids: CASSLGGWRANVLTF. Here the CDR3 DNA reads TGTGCCAGCAGCCTGGGGGGGTGGAGGGCCAACGTCCTGACTTTC.

A note on this clone: One end of the junction fails to match germline, which may point to a read error. The V gene is TRBV7-9, the J gene TRBJ2-4; TRBD2 is a possible D gene (5 bases). The germline CDR1 and CDR2 sequences are SEHNR and FQNEAQ (reference sequence). The length of the CDR3 is 16 residues. In DNA, the CDR3 is TGTTCCAGCAGCTTAGTCCCGGGGAGTGGGTTAAACATTCAGTACTTC. It codes for CSSSLVPGSGLNIQYF.

This clone was seen only once. Within the sample, other DNA sequences also encode this same CDR3. The genes are TRBV28 and TRBJ2-7; 7 nucleotides agree with TRBD1. Unmatched junction bases numbered 3, after V lost 3 bases and J lost 1 base. The CDR3 is 14 amino acids. The germline gives CDR1 MDHEN, CDR2 SYDVKM. This chain's CDR3 is CASSFLTGSYEQYF. The CDR3 coding sequence is TGTGCCAGCAGTTTTCTGACAGGGTCCTACGAGCAGTACTTC.

This clone was observed once. V gene TRBV30 combines with J gene TRBJ2-7; TRBD2 matches at 8 bases. The CDR3 totals 13 residues. Trimming took 3 bases from V and 5 from J; bases not matched to a gene: 6. The germline CDR1 and CDR2 sequences are GTSNPN and SVGIG (reference sequence). The CDR3 DNA reads as TGTGCCTGGAGCGGAGCGGGAGAGGACGAGCAGTACTTC. Translated, it gives CAWSGAGEDEQYF.

The rearrangement joins TRBV7-2 to TRBJ1-3; a weak D match, TRBD1 (5 bases). Germline-derived CDR1 and CDR2 are SGHTA and FQGNSA. This CDR3 has 14 amino acids. With 2 bases removed from V and 2 bases from J, the gap between germline ends came to 7 bases. The CDR3 DNA sequence: TGTGCCAGCAGCTTAAGGGGCACTGGAAACACCATATATTTT. Translating it yields CASSLRGTGNTIYF. The entire variable domain, with the rest obtained from reference TRBV7-2 and TRBJ1-3, is as follows: GAGVSQSPSNKVTEKGKDVELRCDPISGHTALYWYRQSLGQGLEFLIYFQGNSAPDKSGLPSDRFSAERTGGSVSTLTIQRTQQEDSAVYLCASSLRGTGNTIYFGEGSWLTVV.

The chain couples TRBV5-6 to TRBJ2-2; D not certain. V lost 1 base and J lost 4, with 8 bases in between. CDR1 and CDR2 from the germline V gene are SGHDT and YYEEEE. This CDR3 contains 14 residues. CDR3 bases: TGTGCCAGCAGCTTGTTCCAAATCACCGGGGAGCTGTTTTTT. It yields the protein CASSLFQITGELFF.

The gene calls are TRBV18 and TRBJ2-7; 12 positions match TRBD1. The CDR3 loop spans 15 amino acids. The germline V gene encodes CDR1 KGHSH and CDR2 LQKENI. Trimming cost V 1 base and J 7 bases; bases outside gene matches: 5. CDR3 sequence: CASSPQGQGAGEQYF. The CDR3 region has the DNA TGTGCCAGCTCACCACAGGGACAGGGGGCGGGTGAGCAGTACTTC.

This chain links TRBV4-3 with TRBJ1-2, with 7 bases matching TRBD1. Losses at the gene ends were 2 bases for V and 0 bases for J; bases not matched to a gene: 6. The CDR3 runs 16 residues. From germline, CDR1 is LGHNA and CDR2 YSLEER. In DNA, the CDR3 is TGCGCCAGCAGCCAAAGCTTAGGACAGGCTAACTATGGCTACACCTTC. Protein product: CASSQSLGQANYGYTF.

The chain carries TRBV18 and TRBJ2-7; D perhaps matches TRBD2 (5 bases). CDR1 is KGHSH and CDR2 is LQKENI in the germline V gene. The CDR3 extends over 19 amino acids. Trimming removed 6 bases at V and 3 bases at J, with 30 bases between. In DNA, the CDR3 is TGTGCCAGCTCGCCCAACTATCCTTGGCGGGTCGGACCCAACTACGAGCAGTACTTC. Its translation is CASSPNYPWRVGPNYEQYF.

This clone has a single count. The rearrangement links TRBV4-3 to TRBJ2-4; 9 bases agree with TRBD1. The germline V gene has CDR1 LGHNA and CDR2 YSLEER. V lost 0 bases to trimming and J lost 5 bases; unmatched junction nucleotides: 5. The CDR3 totals 16 residues. The CDR3 sequence: CASSQDGTGTQNIQYF. In nucleotides, the CDR3 is TGCGCCAGCAGCCAAGATGGGACAGGGACCCAAAACATTCAGTACTTC.

This clone was counted between two and nine times. This chain joins TRBV29-1 and TRBJ2-7; TRBD1 is a possible D gene (7 bases). Trimming removed 6 bases at V and 5 bases at J, with 11 bases between. Germline CDR1 and CDR2: SQVTM and ANQGSEA. This CDR3 contains 11 residues. Written as DNA, the CDR3 is TGCAGCGTCCGCGGGACAGACGAGCAGTACTTC. Residues: CSVRGTDEQYF.

A few counts support this clone. The chain links TRBV10-3 to TRBJ1-4; D is perhaps TRBD1 (5 bases). The CDR3 is made up of 13 amino acids. Deletions cut 10 bases from V and 2 bases from J, with 11 bases between. From germline, CDR1 is ENHRY and CDR2 SYGVKD. The CDR3 DNA reads as TGTGCCACTGGGGGGACTACTAATGAAAAACTGTTTTTT. It yields the protein CATGGTTNEKLFF.

The chain is built from TRBV7-2 and TRBJ1-2; 7 positions agree with TRBD1. Germline V lookup: CDR1 SGHTA, CDR2 FQGNSA. This CDR3 contains 14 residues. J was trimmed by 4 bases and V by 6 bases; bases with no gene match: 8. This CDR3 reads CASRPQGGGYGYTF. For the CDR3, the DNA is TGTGCCAGCAGACCCCAGGGGGGCGGCTATGGCTACACCTTC.

This clone appeared a few times. The genes are TRBV6-1 and TRBJ1-5; D ambiguous. Per germline, CDR1 MNHNS and CDR2 SASEGT. The length of the CDR3 is 17 residues. V dropped 2 bases and J dropped 4 bases, with 18 bases sitting between them. The CDR3 region has the DNA TGTGCCAGCAGTGAATCCCATTTTGGCGGGAAAAATCAGCCCCAGCATTTT. Protein product: CASSESHFGGKNQPQHF.

The chain is built from TRBV2 and TRBJ2-7; possible D gene TRBD2, 6 bases. Germline lookup yields CDR1 SNHLY and CDR2 FYNNEI. The CDR3 is made up of 12 amino acids. Deletions cut 6 bases from V and 6 bases from J, with 12 bases between. Here the CDR3 DNA reads TGTGCCAGCAGCGGGGACTTCCCCGAGCAGTACTTC. This sequence encodes CASSGDFPEQYF.

V usage is TRBV10-3 and J usage is TRBJ1-2; TRBD1 might be the D (6 bases). The CDR3 is 11 residues long. Trimming removed 8 bases at V and 2 bases at J, with 6 bases between. Germline CDR1 and CDR2: ENHRY and SYGVKD. CDR3 DNA sequence: TGTGCCATCCAGGGGAACTATGGCTACACCTTC. The encoded protein is CAIQGNYGYTF.

This chain uses TRBV19 with TRBJ2-5; 9 bases map to TRBD2. CDR1 LNHDA and CDR2 SQIVND come from the germline V gene (reference sequence). Trimming removed 6 bases from V and 2 bases from J; junction bases left unmatched: 7. The CDR3 runs to 15 residues. Here the CDR3 DNA reads TGTGCCAGTAGACCTGTAGCGGGGGCACAAGAGACCCAGTACTTC. Amino acid sequence: CASRPVAGAQETQYF.

The chain combines TRBV29-1 with TRBJ1-2; 9 positions agree with TRBD1. Germline V gene sequence: CDR1 SQVTM, CDR2 ANQGSEA. J gave up 8 bases and V 6 bases, and 4 bases lay outside the gene matches. The CDR3 runs 11 residues. DNA for the CDR3: TGCAGCGTGGACAGGGGTGGGGGCTACACCTTC. It yields the protein CSVDRGGGYTF.

CDR3 loop: CASSPEQGTKGKLFF. CDR3 in DNA: TGTGCCAGCAGCCCCGAACAGGGGACGAAGGGGAAACTGTTTTTT. The chain is built from TRBV11-3 and TRBJ1-4, with TRBD1 matching over 7 bases. The CDR3 is made up of 15 amino acids. Per germline, CDR1 SGHNT and CDR2 YENEEA. V trimming: 5 bases; J trimming: 11 bases; junction bases outside the gene matches: 14. Based on the CDR3 plus reference TRBV11-3 and TRBJ1-4, the full variable domain is EAGVVQSPRYKIIEKKQPVAFWCNPISGHNTLYWYLQNLGQGPELLIRYENEEAVDDSQLPKDRFSAERLKGVDSTLKIQPAELGDSAVYLCASSPEQGTKGKLFFGSGTQLSVL.

V usage is TRBV21-1 and J usage is TRBJ2-1; the table names TRBD2, a call not compared with the DNA. TRBV21-1 is described as a pseudogene. The CDR3 is made up of 19 amino acids. CDR3 in amino acids: CASSKVGRLAGSLGNEQFF. In DNA form, the CDR3 reads TGTGCCAGCAGCAAAGTGGGTAGACTAGCGGGCTCATTGGGGAATGAGCAGTTCTTC.

Only a few counts were recorded for this clone. This chain uses TRBV6-1 with TRBJ2-7; 7 nucleotides align to TRBD2. Germline CDR1 MNHNS, CDR2 SASEGT. This CDR3 has 17 residues. V shed 4 bases, J shed 3 bases, and the junction held 15 bases outside the gene matches. CDR3: CASSVTFRAGTIYEQYF. The CDR3 DNA reads as TGTGCCAGCAGTGTGACTTTCAGGGCAGGGACTATCTACGAGCAGTACTTC.